This T cell receptor (beta chain) originates from a study of cytomegalovirus exposure and HLA in healthy donors. These donors counted as nominally healthy when sampled, but unrecorded immune exposures were likely. PCR employed 60 Vbeta and 13 Jbeta primers. Using immunoSEQ multiplex PCR, the repertoire was profiled, and TCRdb retains in-frame clones only, with some absent. This sample contains approximately 190,000 clones. Sequenced material: PBMCs. This sequence was found in a man aged 25 to 40 in good health and CMV-seronegative.

As DNA, the CDR3 is TGTGCCAGCAGCCCCCGGGGGTCTAGCGGCACCTACGAGCAGTACTTC. Encoded protein: CASSPRGSSGTYEQYF. The chain combines TRBV9 with TRBJ2-7, with 7 bases lining up with TRBD2. Germline CDR1 is SGDLS and CDR2 is YYNGEE. The CDR3 is made up of 16 amino acids. V lost 4 bases and J lost 2; bases outside the gene matches: 12.